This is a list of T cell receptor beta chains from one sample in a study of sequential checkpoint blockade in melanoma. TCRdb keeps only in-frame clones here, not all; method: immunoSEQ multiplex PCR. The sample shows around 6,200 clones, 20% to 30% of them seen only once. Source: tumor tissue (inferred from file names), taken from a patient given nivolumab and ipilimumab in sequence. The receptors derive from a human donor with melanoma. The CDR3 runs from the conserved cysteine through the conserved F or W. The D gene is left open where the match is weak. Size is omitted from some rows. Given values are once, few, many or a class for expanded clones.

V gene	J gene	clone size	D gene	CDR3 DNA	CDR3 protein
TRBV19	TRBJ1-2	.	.	TGTGCCAGTAGTATCGAGGGTTCCCTGCGCTACACCTTC	CASSIEGSLRYTF
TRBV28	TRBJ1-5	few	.	TGTGCCAGCAGTTACCAGGGTTTAGGTCAGCCCCAGCATTTT	CASSYQGLGQPQHF
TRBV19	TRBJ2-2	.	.	TGTGCCAGTAGCGTTACAGGGAGCAACACCGGGGAGCTGTTTTTT	CASSVTGSNTGELFF
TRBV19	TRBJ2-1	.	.	TGTGCCAGTAGTATTCGGACAGCTAGAGCCTACAATGAGCAGTTCTTC	CASSIRTARAYNEQFF
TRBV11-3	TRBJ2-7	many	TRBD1	TGTGCCAGCAGCCAGGACAGGGCCTCCTACGAGCAGTACTTC	CASSQDRASYEQYF
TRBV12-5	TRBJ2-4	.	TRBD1	TGTGCCAGCAACAGATCGGACAGGGGGAAGATTCAGTACTTC	CASNRSDRGKIQYF
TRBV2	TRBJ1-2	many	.	TGTGCCAGCAGTGAATTTGAGTCGAGGGAGGATTATGGCTACACCTTC	CASSEFESREDYGYTF
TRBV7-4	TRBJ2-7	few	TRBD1	TGTGCCAGCAGCCGGGACAGAGGCTACGAGCAGTACTTC	CASSRDRGYEQYF
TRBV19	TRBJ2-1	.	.	TGTGCCAGTAGTTTGGGTAATGAGCAGTTCTTC	CASSLGNEQFF
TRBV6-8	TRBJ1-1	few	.	TGTGCCATCATGGGGGAAGCGACTGAAGCTTTCTTT	CAIMGEATEAFF
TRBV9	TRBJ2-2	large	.	TGTGCCAGCAGCGCTGGGGGCCTCACCGGGGAGCTGTTTTTT	CASSAGGLTGELFF
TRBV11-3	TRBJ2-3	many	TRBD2	TGTGCCAGCTCCGGGCTAGCGGGAGTGTGGGCAGATACGCAGTATTTT	CASSGLAGVWADTQYF
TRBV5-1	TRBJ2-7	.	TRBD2	TGCGCCAGCAGCTTGGTTGCGGGGGAATGGAACGAGCAGTACTTC	CASSLVAGEWNEQYF
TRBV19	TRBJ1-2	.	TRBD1	TGTGCCAGTAGTACGTCGACAGGGCACAACTATGGCTACACCTTC	CASSTSTGHNYGYTF
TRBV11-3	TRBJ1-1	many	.	TGTGCCAGCAGCTTAGATCCGGGGGGCTTTACTGAAGCTTTCTTT	CASSLDPGGFTEAFF
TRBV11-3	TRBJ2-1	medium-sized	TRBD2	TGTGCCAGCAGCGGCTACGCGACTAGCGGGGGGGCCTACAATGAGCAGTTCTTC	CASSGYATSGGAYNEQFF
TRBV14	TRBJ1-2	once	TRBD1	TGTGCCAGCAGCCTCCGACAGGGGGTTGGCTACACCTTC	CASSLRQGVGYTF
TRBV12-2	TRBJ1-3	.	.	TGTGCCATCCCCAGAGGGGTCGATTTTGGAAACACCATATATTTT	CAIPRGVDFGNTIYF
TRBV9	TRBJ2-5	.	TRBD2	TGTGCCAGCAGCGTAGGCCTAGCGGGGGGGCAAGAGGAGACCCAGTACTTC	CASSVGLAGGQEETQYF